A selection of T cell receptor beta chains follows, all from one sample in a study of naive and memory T cell subsets. Via MiXCR, TCRdb re-called the UMI-ligation and nested PCR reads, giving one row per CDR3 protein. The sample holds 85,000 to 130,000 distinct CDR3 sequences; approximately 15% are singletons and the top ten take around 3%. The source material was naive CD8+ T cells from blood. Source of these receptors: a human donor in good health. Each CDR3 is given with its conserved first and last residue. D genes are given only for firm matches. Only part of the rows carry a size: once, few, many, or a class if the clone is expanded.

CDR3 DNA	CDR3 protein	V gene	J gene	D gene	clone size
TGTGCCAGCGCAAGAACAGGGGAGGGACAGCCCCAGCATTTT	CASARTGEGQPQHF	TRBV7-6	TRBJ1-5	TRBD1	.
TGTGCCAGCAGTCTGAGGGACATGCTCCTCTATGGCTACACCTTC	CASSLRDMLLYGYTF	TRBV12-3/TRBV12-4	TRBJ1-2	.	.
TGTGCCAGCAGTCCTGACAGGGGAGAGAATCAGCCCCAGCATTTT	CASSPDRGENQPQHF	TRBV12-3/TRBV12-4	TRBJ1-5	TRBD1	.
TGTGCCAGCCGATTGGGGGATACGCAGTATTTT	CASRLGDTQYF	TRBV12-3/TRBV12-4	TRBJ2-3	.	once
TGTGCCAGCAGTAAGGCGGCGGGGCCCTACGAGCAGTACTTC	CASSKAAGPYEQYF	TRBV6-5	TRBJ2-7	.	many
TGTGCCAGCAGCCAAGAATTCGGGAGCTCCTACGAGCAGTACTTC	CASSQEFGSSYEQYF	TRBV4-2	TRBJ2-7	.	many
TGTGCCACAGAAGAAGACGAGAACACTGAAGCTTTCTTT	CATEEDENTEAFF	TRBV7-2	TRBJ1-1	.	.
TGTGCCAGTAGTGCCTATGGTTGGGCAGGGGGCAATGAGCAGTTCTTC	CASSAYGWAGGNEQFF	TRBV19	TRBJ2-1	TRBD1	many
TGTGCCAGCACCACGCGGTCGGGGTTCGGGGCCAACGTCCTGACTTTC	CASTTRSGFGANVLTF	TRBV12-3/TRBV12-4	TRBJ2-6	.	.
TGTGCCAGCAGTTTGGGTCACACAGATACGCAGTATTTT	CASSLGHTDTQYF	TRBV12-3/TRBV12-4	TRBJ2-3	.	.
TGTGCCAGCAGCTTGCGGTCTACAGATACGCAGTATTTT	CASSLRSTDTQYF	TRBV5-6	TRBJ2-3	.	.
TGTGCCAGCAGCTTAGCAGGAGGGTACGGTGAAGCTTTCTTT	CASSLAGGYGEAFF	TRBV11-1	TRBJ1-1	.	many
TGTGCCACCAGCAGTGGCGCGGCCCCTAAAAACATTCAGTACTTC	CATSSGAAPKNIQYF	TRBV15	TRBJ2-4	.	few
TGTGCCAGCAGCCACCTGCGGGGGGACGAGCAGTACTTC	CASSHLRGDEQYF	TRBV27	TRBJ2-7	TRBD2	.
TGCGCCAGCAGCCACACCCCAGATACGCAGTATTTT	CASSHTPDTQYF	TRBV4-3	TRBJ2-3	.	.
TGCGCCAGCAGTTTCGGGAGGGACCAGGATGGCTACACCTTC	CASSFGRDQDGYTF	TRBV10-2	TRBJ1-2	.	few
TGCGCCAGCAGCCAAGATCGTGGGGAAGATACGCAGTATTTT	CASSQDRGEDTQYF	TRBV4-3	TRBJ2-3	.	.
TGTGCCAGCAGTCCCACAGGGAGCGGTCAGCCCCAGCATTTT	CASSPTGSGQPQHF	TRBV25-1	TRBJ1-5	.	.
TGCGCCAGCAGCCTGGGGACAGGGGGTATCACAGATACGCAGTATTTT	CASSLGTGGITDTQYF	TRBV4-3	TRBJ2-3	TRBD1	.
TGTGCCAGCAGCTTCGTGACTAGCGGGAAAGAGACCCAGTACTTC	CASSFVTSGKETQYF	TRBV7-9	TRBJ2-5	TRBD2	many
TGTGCCAGCAGCCCCCAGAACAGGCTTGGTGACGGGGAGCTGTTTTTT	CASSPQNRLGDGELFF	TRBV9	TRBJ2-2	.	.
TGTGCCAGCAGTGAAGCGGGTCCAGTGGGAGATACGCAGTATTTT	CASSEAGPVGDTQYF	TRBV2	TRBJ2-3	.	.
TGTGCCAGCAGCTTAGCGCTGGGACAGGGGTACGAGCAGTACTTC	CASSLALGQGYEQYF	TRBV11-1	TRBJ2-7	TRBD1	.
TGTGCCAGCAGCGTAAAAGGGACAGAAGAGACCCAGTACTTC	CASSVKGTEETQYF	TRBV9	TRBJ2-5	TRBD1	few
TGTGCCAGCAGTTTTAGCACAGGGTGGCGGGATACGCAGTATTTT	CASSFSTGWRDTQYF	TRBV12-3/TRBV12-4	TRBJ2-3	.	.
TGTGCCAGCAGCCAAGGGACAACCTATGGCTACACCTTC	CASSQGTTYGYTF	TRBV3-1	TRBJ1-2	.	.
TGTGCCAGCAGCCCCGAGAGGGCTAGCAATGAGCAGTTCTTC	CASSPERASNEQFF	TRBV9	TRBJ2-1	.	.
TGCAGCGCACAGACAGGGTCCTACGAGCAGTACTTC	CSAQTGSYEQYF	TRBV29-1	TRBJ2-7	TRBD1	many
TGTGCCAGCAGCCGGGGACAGGGTCCTTACGAGCAGTACTTC	CASSRGQGPYEQYF	TRBV6-2/TRBV6-3	TRBJ2-7	TRBD1	.
TGTGCCAGCAGTTTTGGACAGCTCAATCAGCCCCAGCATTTT	CASSFGQLNQPQHF	TRBV28	TRBJ1-5	.	few
TGTGCCAGCAGTCAAACGACTAGTACAGTAAGAACAGATACGCAGTATTTT	CASSQTTSTVRTDTQYF	TRBV27	TRBJ2-3	.	few
TGTGCCAGCGGAGGTGGGACAGCGATGAACACCGGGGAGCTGTTTTTT	CASGGGTAMNTGELFF	TRBV2	TRBJ2-2	TRBD1	few
TGTGCCAGCACCTGGAGGGGCTATTCGGGCACAGATACGCAGTATTTT	CASTWRGYSGTDTQYF	TRBV28	TRBJ2-3	.	many
TGTGCCATCAGTGAGTCGCAAGCGGGGGGGCCTTTGGATACGCAGTATTTT	CAISESQAGGPLDTQYF	TRBV10-3	TRBJ2-3	TRBD2	.
TGTGCCACCAGTGATGCAACCGGGACAGGGGGCACAGATACGCAGTATTTT	CATSDATGTGGTDTQYF	TRBV24-1	TRBJ2-3	TRBD1	once
TGTGCCAGCAGCCAAGTTACTCTAGCGGAAATTGGCAATGAGCAGTTCTTC	CASSQVTLAEIGNEQFF	TRBV3-1	TRBJ2-1	TRBD2	many
TGTGCCACTCGAGGGGCACCTCTAGCCAAAAACATTCAGTACTTC	CATRGAPLAKNIQYF	TRBV6-2/TRBV6-3	TRBJ2-4	.	few
TGTGCCAGCCGGGAGACTACCCAAGAGACCCAGTACTTC	CASRETTQETQYF	TRBV12-3/TRBV12-4	TRBJ2-5	.	few
TGTGCCAGCAGTCCCCGACAGGTAACGGATGAGCAGTTCTTC	CASSPRQVTDEQFF	TRBV28	TRBJ2-1	.	many
TGTGCCAGCAGTGAAGAAGGGGTTAGGGTATATAGCACAGATACGCAGTATTTT	CASSEEGVRVYSTDTQYF	TRBV6-1	TRBJ2-3	.	few
TGTGCCAGCAGCAACACCGGGGAGCTGTTTTTT	CASSNTGELFF	TRBV27	TRBJ2-2	.	few
TGCAGTGCAGGGGCAGAGGAGGGAACCGGGGAGCTGTTTTTT	CSAGAEEGTGELFF	TRBV20-1	TRBJ2-2	.	few
TGCAGCGTCCCCGGGACAGGGAATCGCGAGCAGTACTTC	CSVPGTGNREQYF	TRBV29-1	TRBJ2-7	TRBD1	many
TGTGCCAGCAGCCCCCCGAGGGACAAGGGATACAATGAGCAGTTCTTC	CASSPPRDKGYNEQFF	TRBV12-3/TRBV12-4	TRBJ2-1	.	many
TGTGCCAGCAGCCCAGTAGTTGTCGGGACTAGTTTTCATGAGCAGTTCTTC	CASSPVVVGTSFHEQFF	TRBV9	TRBJ2-1	TRBD2	few
TGCGCCAGCAGCCCCCCCGGAGCTAATTCACCCCTCCACTTT	CASSPPGANSPLHF	TRBV4-3	TRBJ1-6	.	many
TGCGCCAGCAGCCAAGATTTAACAGATACGCAGTATTTT	CASSQDLTDTQYF	TRBV4-3	TRBJ2-3	.	.
TGTGCCAGTAGTTTCCAGGACCAGGGGGACAATGAGCAGTTCTTC	CASSFQDQGDNEQFF	TRBV19	TRBJ2-1	TRBD1	once
TGCAGCGTTCTCCTCAACGACGGGAGCTCCTACAATGAGCAGTTCTTC	CSVLLNDGSSYNEQFF	TRBV29-1	TRBJ2-1	.	.
TGCAGCGTTGAATCCGGCGGGAGTCGGTACGAGCAGTACTTC	CSVESGGSRYEQYF	TRBV29-1	TRBJ2-7	TRBD2	many
TGTGCCAGCAGTTGGACAGGAGATCAAGAGACCCAGTACTTC	CASSWTGDQETQYF	TRBV12-3/TRBV12-4	TRBJ2-5	TRBD1	many
TGTGCCAGCAGTTACGGACAACGCAATGAGCAGTTCTTC	CASSYGQRNEQFF	TRBV6-5	TRBJ2-1	.	many
TGCAGCGTTGCGCTGGGCTTGGGCAATCAGCCCCAGCATTTT	CSVALGLGNQPQHF	TRBV29-1	TRBJ1-5	.	.
TGTGCCAGCAGCGCCGTTTCAGGGACAAGCTCCTACGAGCAGTACTTC	CASSAVSGTSSYEQYF	TRBV7-9	TRBJ2-7	.	many
TGTGCCAGCAGCCCAAGGAACATCGGGCCAGATACGCAGTATTTT	CASSPRNIGPDTQYF	TRBV7-2	TRBJ2-3	.	few